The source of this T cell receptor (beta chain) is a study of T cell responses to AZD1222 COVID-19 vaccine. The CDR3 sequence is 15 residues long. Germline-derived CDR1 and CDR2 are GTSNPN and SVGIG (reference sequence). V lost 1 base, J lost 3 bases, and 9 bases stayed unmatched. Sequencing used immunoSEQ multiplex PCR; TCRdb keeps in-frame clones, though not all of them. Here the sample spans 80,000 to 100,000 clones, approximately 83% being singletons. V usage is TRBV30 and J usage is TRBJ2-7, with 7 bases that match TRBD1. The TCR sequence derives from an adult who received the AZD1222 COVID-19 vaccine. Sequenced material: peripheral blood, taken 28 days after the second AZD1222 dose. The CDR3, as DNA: TGTGCCTGGAGTGCCAAGACAGGGCAACGCTACGAGCAGTACTTC. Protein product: CAWSAKTGQRYEQYF.